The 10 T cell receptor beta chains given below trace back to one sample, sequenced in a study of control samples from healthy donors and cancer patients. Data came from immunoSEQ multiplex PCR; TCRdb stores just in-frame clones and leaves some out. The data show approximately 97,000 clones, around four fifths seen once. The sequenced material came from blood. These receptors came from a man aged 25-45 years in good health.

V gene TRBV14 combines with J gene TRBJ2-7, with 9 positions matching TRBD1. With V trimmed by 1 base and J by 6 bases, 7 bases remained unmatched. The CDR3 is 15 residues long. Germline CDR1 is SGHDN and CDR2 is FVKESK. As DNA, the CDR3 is TGTGCCAGCAGCCAAGGGAACAGGGGGCAAGGCGAGCAGTACTTC. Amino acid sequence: CASSQGNRGQGEQYF.

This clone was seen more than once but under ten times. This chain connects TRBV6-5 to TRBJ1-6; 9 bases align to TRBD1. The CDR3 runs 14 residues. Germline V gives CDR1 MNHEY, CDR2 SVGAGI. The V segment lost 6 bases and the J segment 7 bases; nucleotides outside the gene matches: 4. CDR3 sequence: CASSPGTGNSPLHF. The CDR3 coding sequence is TGTGCCAGCAGCCCCGGGACAGGGAATTCACCCCTCCACTTT.

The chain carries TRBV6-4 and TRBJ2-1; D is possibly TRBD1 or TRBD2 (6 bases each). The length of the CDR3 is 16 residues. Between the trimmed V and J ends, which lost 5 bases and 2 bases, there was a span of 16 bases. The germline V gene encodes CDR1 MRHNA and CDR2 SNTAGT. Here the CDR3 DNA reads TGTGCCAGCAGTACAAGAGGGGGACTCGCCTACAATGAGCAGTTCTTC. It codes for CASSTRGGLAYNEQFF.

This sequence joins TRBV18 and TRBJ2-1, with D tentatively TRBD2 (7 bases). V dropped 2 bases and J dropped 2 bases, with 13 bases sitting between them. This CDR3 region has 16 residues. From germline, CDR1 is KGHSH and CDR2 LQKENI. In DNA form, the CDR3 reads TGTGCCAGCTCACCAACGGGGGGCACAACCTACAATGAGCAGTTCTTC. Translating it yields CASSPTGGTTYNEQFF.

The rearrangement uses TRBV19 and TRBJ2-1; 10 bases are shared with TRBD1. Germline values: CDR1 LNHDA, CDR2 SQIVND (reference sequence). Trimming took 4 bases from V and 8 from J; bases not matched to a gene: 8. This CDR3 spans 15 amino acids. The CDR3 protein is CASSRGQGIGDEQFF. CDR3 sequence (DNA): TGTGCCAGTAGTAGGGGACAGGGGATTGGGGATGAGCAGTTCTTC.

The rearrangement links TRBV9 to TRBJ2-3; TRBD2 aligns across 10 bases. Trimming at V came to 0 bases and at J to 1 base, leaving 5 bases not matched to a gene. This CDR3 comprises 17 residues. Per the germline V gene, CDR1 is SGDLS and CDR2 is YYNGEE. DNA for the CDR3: TGTGCCAGCAGCGTAGGTATCAGCGGGGGGGGCACAGATACGCAGTATTTT. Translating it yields CASSVGISGGGTDTQYF. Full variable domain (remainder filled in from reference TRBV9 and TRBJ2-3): DSGVTQTPKHLITATGQRVTLRCSPRSGDLSVYWYQQSLDQGLQFLIQYYNGEERAKGNILERFSAQQFPDLHSELNLSSLELGDSALYFCASSVGISGGGTDTQYFGPGTRLTVL.

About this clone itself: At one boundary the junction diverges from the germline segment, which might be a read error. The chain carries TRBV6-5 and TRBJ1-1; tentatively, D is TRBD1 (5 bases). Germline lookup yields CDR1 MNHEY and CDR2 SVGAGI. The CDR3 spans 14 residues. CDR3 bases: TGTGCCAGCTGTTACAGGCGATCGAACACTGAAGCTTTCTTT. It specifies CASCYRRSNTEAFF.

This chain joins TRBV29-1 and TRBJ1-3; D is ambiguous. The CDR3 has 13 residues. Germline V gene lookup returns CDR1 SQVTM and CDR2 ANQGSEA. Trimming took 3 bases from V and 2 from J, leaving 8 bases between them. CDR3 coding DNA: TGCAGCGTTGAGGAGGGCACTGGAAACACCATATATTTT. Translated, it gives CSVEEGTGNTIYF.

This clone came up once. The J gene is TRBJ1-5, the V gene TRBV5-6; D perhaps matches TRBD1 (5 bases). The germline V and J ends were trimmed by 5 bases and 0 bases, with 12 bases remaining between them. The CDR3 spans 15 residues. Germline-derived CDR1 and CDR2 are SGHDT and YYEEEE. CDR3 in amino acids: CASSTGLYSNQPQHF. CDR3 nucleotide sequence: TGTGCCAGCAGTACAGGTCTTTATAGCAATCAGCCCCAGCATTTT.

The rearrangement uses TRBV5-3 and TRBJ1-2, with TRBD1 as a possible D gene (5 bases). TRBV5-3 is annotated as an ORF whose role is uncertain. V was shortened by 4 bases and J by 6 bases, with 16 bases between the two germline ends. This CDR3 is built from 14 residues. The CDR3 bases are TGTGCCAGAAGCCCCGCACCACAGGAAGATGGCTACACCTTC. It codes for CARSPAPQEDGYTF.